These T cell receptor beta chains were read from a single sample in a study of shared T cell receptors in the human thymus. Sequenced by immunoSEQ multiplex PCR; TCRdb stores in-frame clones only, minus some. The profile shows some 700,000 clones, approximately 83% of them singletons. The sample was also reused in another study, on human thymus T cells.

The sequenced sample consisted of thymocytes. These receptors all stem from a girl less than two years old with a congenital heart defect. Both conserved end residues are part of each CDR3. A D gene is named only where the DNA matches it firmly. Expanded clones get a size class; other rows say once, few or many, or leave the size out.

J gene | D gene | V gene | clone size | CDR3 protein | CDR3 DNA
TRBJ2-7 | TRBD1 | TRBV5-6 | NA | CASSLLRDRLNYEQYF | TGTGCCAGCAGTTTGCTCCGGGACAGGCTAAACTACGAGCAGTACTTC
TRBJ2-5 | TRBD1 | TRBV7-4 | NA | CASSYRQGLGETQYF | TGTGCCAGCAGCTACCGACAGGGTTTGGGAGAGACCCAGTACTTC
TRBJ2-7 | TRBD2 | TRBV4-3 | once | CASSQLISGGHSYEQYF | TGCGCCAGCAGCCAACTCATTAGCGGGGGCCACTCCTACGAGCAGTACTTC
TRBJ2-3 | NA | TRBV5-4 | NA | CASSPGTDTQYF | TGTGCCAGCAGCCCGGGCACAGATACGCAGTATTTT
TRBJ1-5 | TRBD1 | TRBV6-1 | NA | CASSESPGGDNQPQHF | TGTGCCAGCAGTGAAAGCCCAGGGGGTGACAATCAGCCCCAGCATTTT
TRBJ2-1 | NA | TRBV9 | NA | CASSVGTGHQYNEQFF | TGTGCCAGCAGCGTAGGCACGGGACACCAGTACAATGAGCAGTTCTTC
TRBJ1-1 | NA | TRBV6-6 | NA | CASSPDRHTEAFF | TGTGCCAGCAGCCCTGACAGGCACACTGAAGCTTTCTTT
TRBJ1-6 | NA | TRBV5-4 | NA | CASSTDSSYNSPLHF | TGTGCCAGCAGCACCGACTCTTCCTATAATTCACCCCTCCACTTT
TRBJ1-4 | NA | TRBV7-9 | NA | CASSSTDKQRGEALFF | TGTGCCAGCAGCTCGACCGACAAACAACGAGGGGAGGCACTGTTTTTT
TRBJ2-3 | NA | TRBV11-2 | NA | CASSLDPRTPESDTQYF | TGTGCCAGCAGCTTAGATCCAAGGACTCCTGAATCAGATACGCAGTATTTT
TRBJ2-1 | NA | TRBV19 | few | CASSTDSYNEQFF | TGTGCCAGTAGTACGGACTCATACAATGAGCAGTTCTTC
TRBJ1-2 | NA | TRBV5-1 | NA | CASSFGRGDGGYTF | TGCGCCAGCAGCTTCGGGCGGGGGGACGGTGGCTACACCTTC
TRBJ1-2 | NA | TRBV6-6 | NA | CASSSSWEGLNYGYTF | TGTGCCAGCAGTTCCTCTTGGGAGGGCCTCAACTATGGCTACACCTTC
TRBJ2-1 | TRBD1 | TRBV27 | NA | CASSRTGADSYNEQFF | TGTGCCAGCAGTCGCACAGGGGCTGACTCCTACAATGAGCAGTTCTTC
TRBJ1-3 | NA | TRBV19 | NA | CASSTPRGAGNTIYF | TGTGCCAGTAGTACGCCCAGGGGAGCCGGAAACACCATATATTTT
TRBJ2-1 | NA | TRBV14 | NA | CASSQDPAYTMYNEQFF | TGTGCCAGCAGCCAAGATCCGGCGTATACTATGTACAATGAGCAGTTCTTC
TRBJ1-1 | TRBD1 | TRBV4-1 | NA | CASSQGGRGHLDTEAFF | TGCGCCAGCAGCCAAGGGGGCAGGGGGCATCTAGACACTGAAGCTTTCTTT
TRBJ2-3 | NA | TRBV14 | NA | CASSQVLATPGTDTQYF | TGTGCCAGCAGCCAAGTACTAGCCACCCCTGGCACAGATACGCAGTATTTT
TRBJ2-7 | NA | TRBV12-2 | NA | CASRLARDRTYEQYF | TGTGCAAGTCGCTTAGCGCGCGACAGGACCTACGAGCAGTACTTC
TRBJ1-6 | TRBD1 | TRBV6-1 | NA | CASSEALVGRGNSPLHF | TGTGCCAGCAGTGAAGCCCTAGTCGGCAGGGGGAATTCACCCCTCCACTTT
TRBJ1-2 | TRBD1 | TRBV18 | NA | CASSRNRPPGGVRYGYTF | TGTGCCAGCTCACGAAATCGGCCCCCAGGGGGCGTCCGATATGGCTACACCTTC
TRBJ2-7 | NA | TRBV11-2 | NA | CASSLDKGQLISYEQYF | TGTGCCAGCAGCTTAGATAAAGGACAGCTGATCTCCTACGAGCAGTACTTC
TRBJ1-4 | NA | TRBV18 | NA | CASSPKGVITDEKLFF | TGTGCCAGCTCACCTAAGGGGGTCATAACTGATGAAAAACTGTTTTTT
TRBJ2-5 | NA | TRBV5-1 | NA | CASSKGGRETQYF | TGCGCCAGCAGCAAAGGAGGTCGGGAGACCCAGTACTTC
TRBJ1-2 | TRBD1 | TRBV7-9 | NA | CASSGRYRGTSF | TGTGCCAGCAGCGGTCGTTACAGGGGAACCTCCTTC
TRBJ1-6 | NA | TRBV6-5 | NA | CASSYGPGESPLHF | TGTGCCAGCAGTTATGGGCCAGGGGAATCACCCCTCCACTTT
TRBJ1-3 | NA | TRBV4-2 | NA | CASSPRVPGNTIYF | TGTGCCAGCAGCCCCAGGGTTCCTGGAAACACCATATATTTT
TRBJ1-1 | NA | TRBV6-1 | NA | CASSEALEMRLNTEAFF | TGTGCCAGCAGTGAAGCGTTAGAGATGCGGCTGAACACTGAAGCTTTCTTT
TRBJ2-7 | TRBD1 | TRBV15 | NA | CATSRRQGTAYEQYF | TGTGCCACCAGCAGGAGACAGGGGACGGCCTACGAGCAGTACTTC
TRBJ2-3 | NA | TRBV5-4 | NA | CASSLQGGLSTDTQYF | TGTGCCAGCAGCTTGCAGGGTGGTTTATCCACAGATACGCAGTATTTT
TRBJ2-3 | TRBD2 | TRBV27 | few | CASRRPGGGSTDTQYF | TGTGCCAGCAGACGACCCGGCGGGGGGAGCACAGATACGCAGTATTTT
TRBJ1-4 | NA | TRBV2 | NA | CASSESGTRVEKLFF | TGTGCCAGCAGTGAGTCTGGCACCCGGGTGGAAAAACTGTTTTTT
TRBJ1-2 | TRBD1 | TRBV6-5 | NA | CASSYVGQGGYGYTF | TGTGCCAGCAGTTACGTGGGACAGGGAGGGTATGGCTACACCTTC
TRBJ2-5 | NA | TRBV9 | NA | CASSRTGRGETQYF | TGTGCCAGCAGCCGAACAGGGAGGGGAGAGACCCAGTACTTC
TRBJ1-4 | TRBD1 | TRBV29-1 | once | CSVEAGQGRGEKLFF | TGCAGCGTTGAAGCGGGACAGGGGCGAGGGGAAAAACTGTTTTTT
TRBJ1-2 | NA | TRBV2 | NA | CARDRGRYGYTF | TGTGCCAGGGACCGGGGTAGATATGGCTACACCTTC
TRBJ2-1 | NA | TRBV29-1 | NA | CSVDQQPSGNEQFF | TGCAGCGTAGACCAGCAGCCCTCAGGGAATGAGCAGTTCTTC
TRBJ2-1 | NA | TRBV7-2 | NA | CASSFPVLLEGSGEQFF | TGTGCCAGCAGCTTCCCGGTATTATTGGAGGGTTCGGGTGAGCAGTTCTTC
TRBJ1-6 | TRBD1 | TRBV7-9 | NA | CASSVWTGPGPYNSPLHF | TGTGCCAGCAGCGTTTGGACAGGCCCTGGCCCTTATAATTCACCCCTCCACTTT
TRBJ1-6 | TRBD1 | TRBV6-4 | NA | CASSEDRGQDSPLHF | TGTGCCAGCAGTGAGGACAGGGGGCAGGATTCACCCCTCCACTTT
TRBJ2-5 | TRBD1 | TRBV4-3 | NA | CASSQDPRTGETQYF | TGCGCCAGCAGCCAAGATCCCCGGACAGGGGAGACCCAGTACTTC
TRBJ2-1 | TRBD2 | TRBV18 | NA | CASSLRTSGGLDPHNEQFF | TGTGCCAGCTCACTCCGGACTAGCGGGGGGCTCGACCCCCACAATGAGCAGTTCTTC
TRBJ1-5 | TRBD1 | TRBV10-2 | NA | CASRVGQDQPQHF | TGCGCCAGCAGGGTGGGACAGGATCAGCCCCAGCATTTT
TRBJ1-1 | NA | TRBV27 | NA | CASSLWGVTEAFF | TGTGCCAGCAGTTTATGGGGGGTAACTGAAGCTTTCTTT
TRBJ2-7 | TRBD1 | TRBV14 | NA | CASSQDWTGYSYEQYF | TGTGCCAGCAGCCAAGATTGGACAGGGTATAGCTACGAGCAGTACTTC
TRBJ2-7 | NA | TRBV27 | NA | CASSLSKRWAYEQYF | TGTGCCAGCAGTTTAAGTAAGCGGTGGGCCTACGAGCAGTACTTC
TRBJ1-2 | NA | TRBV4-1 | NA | CASSQDRGNGYTF | TGCGCCAGCAGCCAAGATCGGGGTAATGGCTACACCTTC
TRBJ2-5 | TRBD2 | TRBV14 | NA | CASSPLGVAGQETQYF | TGTGCCAGCAGCCCCCTCGGGGTAGCGGGGCAAGAGACCCAGTACTTC
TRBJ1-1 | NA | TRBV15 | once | CATSPPVRTEAFF | TGTGCCACCAGCCCCCCGGTGCGGACTGAAGCTTTCTTT
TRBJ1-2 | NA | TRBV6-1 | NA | CASSEWTANYGYTF | TGTGCCAGCAGTGAATGGACAGCCAACTATGGCTACACCTTC
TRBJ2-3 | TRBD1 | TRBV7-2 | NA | CASSIDRALTTDTQYF | TGTGCCAGCAGCATTGACAGGGCCTTAACCACAGATACGCAGTATTTT
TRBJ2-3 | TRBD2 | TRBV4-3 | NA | CASSAQRAAGGPITDTQYF | TGCGCCAGCAGCGCTCAAAGGGCAGCGGGGGGGCCTATTACAGATACGCAGTATTTT
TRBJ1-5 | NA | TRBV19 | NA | CASSTRGSVGQPQHF | TGTGCCAGTAGTACACGAGGGTCGGTAGGCCAGCCCCAGCATTTT
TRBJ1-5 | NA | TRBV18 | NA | CASSPLGGVSDQPQHF | TGTGCCAGCTCACCATTGGGCGGGGTATCAGATCAGCCCCAGCATTTT
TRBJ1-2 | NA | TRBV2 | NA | CASRKQLTPNYGYTF | TGTGCCAGCAGGAAACAGCTAACTCCTAACTATGGCTACACCTTC
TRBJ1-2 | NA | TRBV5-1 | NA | CASSSDPGGYYGYTF | TGCGCCAGCAGCTCGGATCCGGGAGGATACTATGGCTACACCTTC
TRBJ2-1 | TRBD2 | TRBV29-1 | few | CSIHQLAGGDLGEQFF | TGCAGCATCCACCAATTAGCGGGGGGGGATTTGGGTGAGCAGTTCTTC